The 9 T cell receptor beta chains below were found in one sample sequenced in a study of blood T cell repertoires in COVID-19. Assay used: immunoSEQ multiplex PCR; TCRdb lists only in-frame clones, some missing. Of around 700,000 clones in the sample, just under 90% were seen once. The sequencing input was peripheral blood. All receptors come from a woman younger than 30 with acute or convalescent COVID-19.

The CDR3 protein is CARTRWTGSEKLFF. The CDR3 DNA reads TGTGCCAGAACGCGCTGGACAGGGAGTGAAAAACTGTTTTTT. The chain couples TRBV5-3 to TRBJ1-4, with 8 nucleotides matching TRBD1. TRBV5-3 is labeled an ORF, and its function is uncertain. CDR3 size: 14 residues. V was clipped by 6 bases and J by 7 bases; unmatched bases: 8.

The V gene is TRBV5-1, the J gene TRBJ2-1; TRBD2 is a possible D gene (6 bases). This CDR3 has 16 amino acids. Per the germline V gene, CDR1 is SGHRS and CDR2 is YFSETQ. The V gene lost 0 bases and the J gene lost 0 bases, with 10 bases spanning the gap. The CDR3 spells CASSLVGGTSYNEQFF. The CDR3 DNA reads TGCGCCAGCAGCTTGGTTGGGGGGACCTCCTACAATGAGCAGTTCTTC.

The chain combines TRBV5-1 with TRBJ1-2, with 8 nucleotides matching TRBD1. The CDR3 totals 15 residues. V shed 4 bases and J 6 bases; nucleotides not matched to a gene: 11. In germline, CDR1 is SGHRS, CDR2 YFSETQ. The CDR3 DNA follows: TGCGCCAGCAGCGGACAGGGCCCCCAGATAGATGGCTACACCTTC. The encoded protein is CASSGQGPQIDGYTF.

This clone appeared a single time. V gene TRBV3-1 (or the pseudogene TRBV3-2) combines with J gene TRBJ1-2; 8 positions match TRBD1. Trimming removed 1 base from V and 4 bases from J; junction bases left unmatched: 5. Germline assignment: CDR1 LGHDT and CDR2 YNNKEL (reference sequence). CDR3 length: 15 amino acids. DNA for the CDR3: TGTGCCAGCAGCCAAGGGGCCGGACAGGGCTATGGCTACACCTTC. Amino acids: CASSQGAGQGYGYTF.

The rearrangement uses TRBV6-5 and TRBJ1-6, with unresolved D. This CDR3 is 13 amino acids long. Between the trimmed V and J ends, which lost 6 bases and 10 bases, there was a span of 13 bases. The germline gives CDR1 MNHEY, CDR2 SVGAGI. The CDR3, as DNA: TGTGCCAGCAGGCCCCTAGAGCTGTCACCCCTCCACTTT. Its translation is CASRPLELSPLHF.

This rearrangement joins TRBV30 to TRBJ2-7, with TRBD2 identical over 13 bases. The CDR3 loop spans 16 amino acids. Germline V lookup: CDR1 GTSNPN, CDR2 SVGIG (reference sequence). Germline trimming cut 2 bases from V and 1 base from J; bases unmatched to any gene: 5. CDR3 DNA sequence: TGTGCCTGGAGTCCTCGACTAGCGGGGGGATCCTACGAGCAGTACTTC. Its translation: CAWSPRLAGGSYEQYF.

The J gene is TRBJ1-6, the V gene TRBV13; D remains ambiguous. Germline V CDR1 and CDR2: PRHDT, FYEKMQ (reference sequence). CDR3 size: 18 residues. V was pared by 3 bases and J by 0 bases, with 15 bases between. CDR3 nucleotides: TGTGCCAGCAGCTTTCGAGACGGGGTGAGCTCCTATAATTCACCCCTCCACTTT. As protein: CASSFRDGVSSYNSPLHF.

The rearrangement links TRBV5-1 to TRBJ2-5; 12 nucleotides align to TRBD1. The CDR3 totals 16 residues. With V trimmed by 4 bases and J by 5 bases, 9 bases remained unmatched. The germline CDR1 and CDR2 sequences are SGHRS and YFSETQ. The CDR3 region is CASSQLGQGAWETQYF. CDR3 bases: TGCGCCAGCAGCCAATTGGGACAGGGGGCTTGGGAGACCCAGTACTTC.

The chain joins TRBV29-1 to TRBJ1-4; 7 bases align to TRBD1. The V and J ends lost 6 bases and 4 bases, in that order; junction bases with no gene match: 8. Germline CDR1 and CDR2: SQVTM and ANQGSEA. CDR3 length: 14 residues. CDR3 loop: CSVVRQGVNEKLFF. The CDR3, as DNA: TGCAGCGTCGTCCGACAGGGCGTTAATGAAAAACTGTTTTTT.